One sample yielded the 2 T cell receptor beta chains listed below, sequenced in a study of beta chain features in type 1 diabetes. General study points: Moderate but significant shortening of TCRB CDR3s was recorded in all four CD4+ subsets from Type 1 diabetes patients.

These receptors' antigens are unknown. Expressed TCRB transcripts were sequenced, since all the RNA that had been isolated was reverse transcribed. Method: immunoSEQ multiplex PCR; TCRdb's copy keeps in-frame clones and lacks some. The sample consists of 280,000 or so clones, 15% of them appearing once. The sequencing input was naive CD4+ T cells from blood. Every receptor here comes from a young man with type 1 diabetes.

This clone was detected a few times. The identical CDR3 is also encoded by other nucleotide sequences in the sample. V usage is TRBV5-1 and J usage is TRBJ2-3; D remains ambiguous. From germline, CDR1 is SGHRS and CDR2 YFSETQ. Trimming pared 2 bases from V and 0 bases from J, leaving 7 bases between. There are 14 residues in the CDR3. CDR3 nucleotides: TGCGCCAGCAGCTTAGAACGGAGCACAGATACGCAGTATTTT. Translated, it gives CASSLERSTDTQYF.

This clone was seen more than once but under ten times. The genes are TRBV5-1 and TRBJ1-1; 7 bases map to TRBD1. The junction had 13 bases not matched to a gene; V was cut back by 0 bases and J by 11 bases. The CDR3 length is 15 residues. Germline loops: CDR1 SGHRS, CDR2 YFSETQ. The CDR3, as DNA: TGCGCCAGCAGCTTGGGGCGGGGGGACAGCTTGGATGCTTTCTTT. Protein product: CASSLGRGDSLDAFF. The full variable domain, rest sourced from reference TRBV5-1 and TRBJ1-1, is KAGVTQTPRYLIKTRGQQVTLSCSPISGHRSVSWYQQTPGQGLQFLFEYFSETQRNKGNFPGRFSGRQFSNSRSEMNVSTLELGDSALYLCASSLGRGDSLDAFFGQGTRLTVV.